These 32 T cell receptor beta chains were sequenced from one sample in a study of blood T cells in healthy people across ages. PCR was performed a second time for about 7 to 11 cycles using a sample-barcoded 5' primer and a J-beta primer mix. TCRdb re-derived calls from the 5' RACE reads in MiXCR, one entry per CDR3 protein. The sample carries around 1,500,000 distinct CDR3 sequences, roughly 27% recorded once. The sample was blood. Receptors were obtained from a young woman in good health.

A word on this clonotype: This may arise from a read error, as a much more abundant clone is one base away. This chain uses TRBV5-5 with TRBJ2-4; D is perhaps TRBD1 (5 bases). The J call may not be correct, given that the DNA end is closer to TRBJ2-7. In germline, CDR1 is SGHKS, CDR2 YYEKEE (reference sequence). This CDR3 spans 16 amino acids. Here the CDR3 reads CASSLVETATSYEQYF. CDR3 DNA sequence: TGTGCCAGCAGCTTGGTTGAGACAGCTACCTCCTACGAGCAGTACTTC.

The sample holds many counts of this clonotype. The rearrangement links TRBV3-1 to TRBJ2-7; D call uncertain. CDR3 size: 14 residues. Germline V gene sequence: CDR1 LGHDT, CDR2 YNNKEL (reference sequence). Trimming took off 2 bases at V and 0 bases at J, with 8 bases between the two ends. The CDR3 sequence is CASSQSDTSYEQYF. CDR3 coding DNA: TGTGCCAGCAGCCAATCCGACACCTCCTACGAGCAGTACTTC.

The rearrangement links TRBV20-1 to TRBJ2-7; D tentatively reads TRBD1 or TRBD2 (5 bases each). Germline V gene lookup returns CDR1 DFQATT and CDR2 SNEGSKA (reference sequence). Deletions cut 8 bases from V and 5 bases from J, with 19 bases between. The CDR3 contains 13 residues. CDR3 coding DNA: TGCAGTTCAACTTCCGGGGCCCGAGACGAGCAGTACTTC. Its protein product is CSSTSGARDEQYF.

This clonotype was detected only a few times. CDR3 DNA: TGCGCCAGCAGCTCCCTCTTCGGCAATGAGCAGTTCTTC. It specifies CASSSLFGNEQFF. The chain links TRBV5-1 to TRBJ2-1; D unclear. The V gene lost 3 bases and the J gene lost 6 bases, with 10 bases spanning the gap. Per the germline V gene, CDR1 is SGHRS and CDR2 is YFSETQ. This CDR3 comprises 13 residues. The whole variable domain, remainder taken from reference TRBV5-1 and TRBJ2-1, is KAGVTQTPRYLIKTRGQQVTLSCSPISGHRSVSWYQQTPGQGLQFLFEYFSETQRNKGNFPGRFSGRQFSNSRSEMNVSTLELGDSALYLCASSSLFGNEQFFGPGTRLTVL.

CDR3 DNA sequence: TGTGCCAGCAGTATGGACAGAACCTACGAGCAGTACTTC. Protein: CASSMDRTYEQYF. The genes are TRBV2 and TRBJ2-7, with D maybe TRBD1 (6 bases). The germline V and J ends were trimmed by 5 bases and 2 bases, with 10 bases remaining between them. There are 13 residues in the CDR3. Germline CDR1 is SNHLY and CDR2 is FYNNEI.

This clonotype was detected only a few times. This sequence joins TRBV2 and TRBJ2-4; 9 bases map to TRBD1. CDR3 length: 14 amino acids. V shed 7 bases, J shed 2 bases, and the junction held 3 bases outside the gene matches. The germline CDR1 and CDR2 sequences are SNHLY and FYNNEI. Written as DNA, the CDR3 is TGTGCCAGCAACAGGGGGCAGACCAAAAACATTCAGTACTTC. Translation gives CASNRGQTKNIQYF.

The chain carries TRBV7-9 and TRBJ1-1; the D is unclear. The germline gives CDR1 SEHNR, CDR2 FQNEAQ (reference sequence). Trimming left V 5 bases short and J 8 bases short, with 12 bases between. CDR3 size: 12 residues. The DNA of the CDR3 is TGTGCCAGCAGCCGAATAATTGAGGAAGCTTTCTTT. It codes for CASSRIIEEAFF.

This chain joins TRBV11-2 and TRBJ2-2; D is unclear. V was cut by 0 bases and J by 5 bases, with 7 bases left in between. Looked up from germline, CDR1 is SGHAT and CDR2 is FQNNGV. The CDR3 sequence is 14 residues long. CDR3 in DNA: TGTGCCAGCAGCTTAGATTGGGCTACCGGGGAGCTGTTTTTT. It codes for CASSLDWATGELFF.

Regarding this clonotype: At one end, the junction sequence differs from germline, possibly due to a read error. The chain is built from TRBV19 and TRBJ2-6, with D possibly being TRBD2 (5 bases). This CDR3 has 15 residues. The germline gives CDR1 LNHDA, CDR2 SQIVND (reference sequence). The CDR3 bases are TGTGCCAGTAGTATAACGGGGTCTGGGGTCAACGTCCTGACTTTC. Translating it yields CASSITGSGVNVLTF.

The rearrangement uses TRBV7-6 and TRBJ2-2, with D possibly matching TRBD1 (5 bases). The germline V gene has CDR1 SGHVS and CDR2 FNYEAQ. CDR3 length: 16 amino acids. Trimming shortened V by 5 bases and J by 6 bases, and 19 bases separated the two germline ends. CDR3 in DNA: TGTGCCAGCAGCGATCAGGGCAGCCAGTTGGCCGGGGAGCTGTTTTTT. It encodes CASSDQGSQLAGELFF.

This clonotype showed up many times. The CDR3, as DNA: TGTGCCGGAGGACAGGGCGGAGGCTACACCTTC. Translating it yields CAGGQGGGYTF. J is TRBJ1-2 and V is TRBV6-2 or TRBV6-3; TRBD1 agrees at 8 bases. The V segment lost 11 bases and the J segment 8 bases; nucleotides outside the gene matches: 7. The CDR3 consists of 11 residues. Per germline, CDR1 MNHEY and CDR2 SVGEGT.

The CDR3 DNA reads as TGCGCCAGCAGCCAAGCCGAGGGAAATACGCAGTATTTT. Residues: CASSQAEGNTQYF. The gene calls are TRBV4-1 and TRBJ2-3; weak D call: TRBD2 (5 bases). Trimming removed 1 base from V and 7 bases from J, with 9 bases in between. Germline CDR1 and CDR2: MGHRA and YSYEKL. The CDR3 is made up of 13 amino acids.

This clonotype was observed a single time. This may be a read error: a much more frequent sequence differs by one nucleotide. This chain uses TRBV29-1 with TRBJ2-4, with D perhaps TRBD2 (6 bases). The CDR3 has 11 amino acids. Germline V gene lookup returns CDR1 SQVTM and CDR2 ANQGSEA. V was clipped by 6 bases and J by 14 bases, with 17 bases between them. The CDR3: CSVASATREYF. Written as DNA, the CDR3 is TGCAGCGTAGCTAGCGCAACCAGGGAGTACTTC.

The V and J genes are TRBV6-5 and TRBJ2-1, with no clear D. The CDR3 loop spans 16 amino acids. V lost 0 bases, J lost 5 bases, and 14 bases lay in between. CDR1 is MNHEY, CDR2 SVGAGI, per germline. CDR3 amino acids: CASSYSTQPRHNEQFF. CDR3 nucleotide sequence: TGTGCCAGCAGTTACTCTACACAGCCCAGGCACAATGAGCAGTTCTTC.

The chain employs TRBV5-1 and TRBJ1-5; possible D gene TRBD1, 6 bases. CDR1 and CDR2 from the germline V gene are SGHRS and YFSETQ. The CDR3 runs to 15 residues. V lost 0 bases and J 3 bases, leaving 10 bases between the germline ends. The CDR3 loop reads CASSLAGEVNQPQHF. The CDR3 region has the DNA TGCGCCAGCAGCTTGGCAGGGGAGGTCAATCAGCCCCAGCATTTT.

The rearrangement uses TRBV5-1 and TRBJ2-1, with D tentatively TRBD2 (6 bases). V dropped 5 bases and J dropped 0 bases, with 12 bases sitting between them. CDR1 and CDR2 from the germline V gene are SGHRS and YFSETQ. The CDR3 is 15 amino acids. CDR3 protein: CASRYSGSSYNEQFF. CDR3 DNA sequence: TGCGCCAGCAGGTATAGCGGCTCCTCCTACAATGAGCAGTTCTTC.

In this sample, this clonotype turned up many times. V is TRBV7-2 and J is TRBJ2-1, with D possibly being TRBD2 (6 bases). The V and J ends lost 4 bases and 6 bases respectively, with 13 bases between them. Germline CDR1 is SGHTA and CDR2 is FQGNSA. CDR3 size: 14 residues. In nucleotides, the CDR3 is TGTGCCAGCAGCTCTCCTAGCGCCCTCAATGAGCAGTTCTTC. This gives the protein CASSSPSALNEQFF.

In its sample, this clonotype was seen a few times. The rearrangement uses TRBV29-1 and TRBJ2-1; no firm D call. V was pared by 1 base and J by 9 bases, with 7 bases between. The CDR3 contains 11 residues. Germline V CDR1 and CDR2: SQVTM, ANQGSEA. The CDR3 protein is CSVEGSGEQFF. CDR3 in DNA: TGCAGCGTTGAAGGCTCGGGTGAGCAGTTCTTC.

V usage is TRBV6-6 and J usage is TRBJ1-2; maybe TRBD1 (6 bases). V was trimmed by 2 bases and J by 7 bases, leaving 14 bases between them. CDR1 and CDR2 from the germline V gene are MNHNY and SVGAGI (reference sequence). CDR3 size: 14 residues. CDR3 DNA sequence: TGTGCCAGCAGTTACGGGGGGCCGGGGGTTGGCTACACCTTC. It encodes CASSYGGPGVGYTF.

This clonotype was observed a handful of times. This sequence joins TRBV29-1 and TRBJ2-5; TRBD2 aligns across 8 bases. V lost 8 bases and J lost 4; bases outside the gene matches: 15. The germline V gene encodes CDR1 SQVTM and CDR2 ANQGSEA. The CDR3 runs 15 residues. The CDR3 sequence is CSPGVLGRALETQYF. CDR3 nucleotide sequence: TGCAGCCCCGGGGTCCTCGGGAGGGCTTTAGAGACCCAGTACTTC. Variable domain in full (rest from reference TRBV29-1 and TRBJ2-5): SAVISQKPSRDICQRGTSLTIQCQVDSQVTMMFWYRQQPGQSLTLIATANQGSEATYESGFVIDKFPISRPNLTFSTLTVSNMSPEDSSIYLCSPGVLGRALETQYFGPGTRLLVL.

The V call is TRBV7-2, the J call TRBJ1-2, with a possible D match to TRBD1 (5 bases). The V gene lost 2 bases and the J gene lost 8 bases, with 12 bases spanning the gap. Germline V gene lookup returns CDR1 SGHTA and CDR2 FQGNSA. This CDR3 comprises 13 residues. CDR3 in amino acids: CASSLSGIEGYTF. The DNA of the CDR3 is TGTGCCAGCAGCTTATCAGGGATAGAGGGCTACACCTTC.

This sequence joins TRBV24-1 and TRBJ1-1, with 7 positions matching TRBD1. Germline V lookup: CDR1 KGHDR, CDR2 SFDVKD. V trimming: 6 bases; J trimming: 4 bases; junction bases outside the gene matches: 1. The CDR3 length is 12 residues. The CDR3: CATSRTGTEAFF. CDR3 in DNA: TGTGCCACCAGTAGGACAGGCACTGAAGCTTTCTTT.

CDR3 DNA sequence: TGTGCCAACAGAGACAGTGGGTTGACGGAGACCCAGTACTTC. Encoded protein: CANRDSGLTETQYF. The chain couples TRBV6-5 to TRBJ2-5, with D perhaps TRBD1 (5 bases). This CDR3 spans 14 amino acids. Germline V gives CDR1 MNHEY, CDR2 SVGAGI. Trimming shortened V by 10 bases and J by 5 bases, and 20 bases separated the two germline ends.

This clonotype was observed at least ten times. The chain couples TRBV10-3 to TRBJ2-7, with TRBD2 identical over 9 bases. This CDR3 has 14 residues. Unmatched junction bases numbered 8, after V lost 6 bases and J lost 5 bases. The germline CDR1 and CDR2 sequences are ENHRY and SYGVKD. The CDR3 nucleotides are TGTGCCATCAGCCCTCGGGTAGCGGGAGACGAGCAGTACTTC. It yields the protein CAISPRVAGDEQYF.

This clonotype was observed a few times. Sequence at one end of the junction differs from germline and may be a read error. The CDR3 reads CATSDEGYGKETQYF. The CDR3 DNA sequence: TGTGCCACCAGTGATGAGGGTTATGGGAAAGAGACCCAGTACTTC. This sequence joins TRBV10-3 and TRBJ2-5, with D possibly matching TRBD2 (5 bases). In germline, CDR1 is ENHRY, CDR2 SYGVKD. CDR3 length: 15 amino acids.

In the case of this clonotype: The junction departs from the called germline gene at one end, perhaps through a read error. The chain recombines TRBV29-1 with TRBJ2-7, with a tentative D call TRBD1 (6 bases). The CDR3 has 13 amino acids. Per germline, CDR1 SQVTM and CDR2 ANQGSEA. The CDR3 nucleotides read TGCAGCGTTGAGGACAGACATTCCTACGGGCAGTACTTC. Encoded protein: CSVEDRHSYGQYF.

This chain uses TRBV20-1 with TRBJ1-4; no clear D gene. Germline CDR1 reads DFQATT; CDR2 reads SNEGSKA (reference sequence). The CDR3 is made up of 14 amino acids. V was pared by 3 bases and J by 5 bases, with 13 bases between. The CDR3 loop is CSARLGTVNEKLFF. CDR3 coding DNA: TGCAGTGCTAGGCTTGGCACGGTGAATGAAAAACTGTTTTTT.

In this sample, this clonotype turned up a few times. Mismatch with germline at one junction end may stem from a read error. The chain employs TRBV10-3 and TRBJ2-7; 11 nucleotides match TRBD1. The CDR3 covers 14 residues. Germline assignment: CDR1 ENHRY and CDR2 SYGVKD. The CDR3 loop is CATSEGQGAGEQYF. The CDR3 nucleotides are TGTGCCACCAGTGAAGGACAGGGGGCTGGCGAGCAGTACTTC.

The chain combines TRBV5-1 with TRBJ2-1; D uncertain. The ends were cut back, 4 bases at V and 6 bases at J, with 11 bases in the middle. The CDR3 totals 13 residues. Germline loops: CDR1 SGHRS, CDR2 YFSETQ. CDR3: CASSVLGPNEQFF. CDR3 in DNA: TGCGCCAGCAGCGTTCTAGGTCCCAATGAGCAGTTCTTC.

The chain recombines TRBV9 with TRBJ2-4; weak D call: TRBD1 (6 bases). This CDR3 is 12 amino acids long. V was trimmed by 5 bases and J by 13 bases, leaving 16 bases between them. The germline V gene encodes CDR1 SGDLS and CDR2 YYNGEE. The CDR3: CASSPGDNEQYF. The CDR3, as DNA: TGTGCCAGCAGTCCTGGGGACAATGAGCAGTACTTC.

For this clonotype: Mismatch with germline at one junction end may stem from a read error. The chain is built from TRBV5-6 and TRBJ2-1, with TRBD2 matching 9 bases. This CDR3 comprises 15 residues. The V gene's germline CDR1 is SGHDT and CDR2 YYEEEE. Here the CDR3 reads CARSLREGWHNEQFF. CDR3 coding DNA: TGTGCCAGGAGCTTGCGGGAGGGATGGCACAATGAGCAGTTCTTC.

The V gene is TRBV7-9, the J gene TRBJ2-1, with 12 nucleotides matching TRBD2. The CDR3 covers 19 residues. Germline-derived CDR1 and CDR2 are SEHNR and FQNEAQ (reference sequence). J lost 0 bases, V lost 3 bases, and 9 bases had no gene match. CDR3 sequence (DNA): TGTGCCAGCAGCTTCGGAACTAGCGGGGGGTCGAGCTCCTACAATGAGCAGTTCTTC. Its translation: CASSFGTSGGSSSYNEQFF.